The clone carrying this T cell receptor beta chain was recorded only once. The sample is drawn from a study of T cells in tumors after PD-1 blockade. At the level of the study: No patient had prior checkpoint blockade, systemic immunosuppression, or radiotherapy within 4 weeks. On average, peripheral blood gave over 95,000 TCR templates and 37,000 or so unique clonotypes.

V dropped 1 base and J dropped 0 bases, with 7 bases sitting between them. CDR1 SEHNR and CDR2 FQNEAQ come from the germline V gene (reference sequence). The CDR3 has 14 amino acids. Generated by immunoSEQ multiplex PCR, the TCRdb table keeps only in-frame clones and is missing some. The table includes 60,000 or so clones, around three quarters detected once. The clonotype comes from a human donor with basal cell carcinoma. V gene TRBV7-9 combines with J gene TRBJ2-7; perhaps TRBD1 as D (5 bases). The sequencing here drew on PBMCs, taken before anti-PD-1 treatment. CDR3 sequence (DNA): TGTGCCAGCAGCTTAGGACAGTCCTCCTACGAGCAGTACTTC. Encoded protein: CASSLGQSSYEQYF.